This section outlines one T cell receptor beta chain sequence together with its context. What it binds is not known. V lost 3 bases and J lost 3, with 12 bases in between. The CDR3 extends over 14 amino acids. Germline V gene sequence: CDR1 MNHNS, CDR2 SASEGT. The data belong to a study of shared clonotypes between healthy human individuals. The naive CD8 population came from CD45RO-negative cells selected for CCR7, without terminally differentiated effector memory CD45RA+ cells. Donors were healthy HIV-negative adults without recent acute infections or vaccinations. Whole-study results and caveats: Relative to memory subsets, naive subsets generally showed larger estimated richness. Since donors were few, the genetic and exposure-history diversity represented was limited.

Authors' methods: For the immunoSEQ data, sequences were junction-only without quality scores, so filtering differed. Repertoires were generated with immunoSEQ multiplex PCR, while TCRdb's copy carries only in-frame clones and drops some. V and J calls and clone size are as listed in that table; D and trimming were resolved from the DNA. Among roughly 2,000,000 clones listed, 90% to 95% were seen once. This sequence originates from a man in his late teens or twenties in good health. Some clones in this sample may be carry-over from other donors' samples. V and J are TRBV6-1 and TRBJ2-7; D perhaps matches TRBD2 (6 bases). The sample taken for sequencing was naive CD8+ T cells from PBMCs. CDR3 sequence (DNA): TGTGCCAGCAGTGATTTGGCGGGATACTACGAGCAGTACTTC. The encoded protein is CASSDLAGYYEQYF.